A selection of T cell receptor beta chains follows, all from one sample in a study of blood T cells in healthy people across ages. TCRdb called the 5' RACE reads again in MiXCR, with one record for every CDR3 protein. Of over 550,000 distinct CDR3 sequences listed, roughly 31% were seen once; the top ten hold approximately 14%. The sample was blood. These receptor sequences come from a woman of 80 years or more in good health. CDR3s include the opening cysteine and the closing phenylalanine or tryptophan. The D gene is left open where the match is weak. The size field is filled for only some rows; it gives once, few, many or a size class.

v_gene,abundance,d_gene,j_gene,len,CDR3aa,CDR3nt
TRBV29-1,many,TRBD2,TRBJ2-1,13,CSVENSGRNEQFF,TGCAGCGTTGAAAATAGCGGGAGGAATGAGCAGTTCTTC
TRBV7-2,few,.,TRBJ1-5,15,CASSPSASINQPQHF,TGTGCCAGCAGCCCATCCGCCAGCATTAATCAGCCCCAGCATTTT
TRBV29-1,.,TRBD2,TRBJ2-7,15,CSVEDSGGTPYEQYF,TGCAGCGTTGAAGACAGCGGGGGGACCCCCTACGAGCAGTACTTC
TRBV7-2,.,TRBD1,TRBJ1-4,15,CASSLGRGRREKLFF,TGTGCCAGCAGCCTAGGGAGGGGGCGGAGGGAAAAACTGTTTTTT
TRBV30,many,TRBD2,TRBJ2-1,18,CAWSVLPPGGGSYNEQFF,TGTGCCTGGAGTGTACTACCCCCTGGCGGGGGTTCCTACAATGAGCAGTTCTTC
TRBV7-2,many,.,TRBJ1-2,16,CASSFNLPGRTYGYTF,TGTGCCAGCAGCTTTAACCTCCCGGGACGGACATATGGCTACACCTTC
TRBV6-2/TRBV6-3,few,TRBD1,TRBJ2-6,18,CASSYPSGGLSGANVLTF,TGTGCCAGCAGTTACCCGTCAGGGGGCTTATCTGGGGCCAACGTCCTGACTTTC
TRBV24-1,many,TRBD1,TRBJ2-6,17,CATSEGGRRTGANVLTF,TGTGCCACCAGTGAAGGGGGCAGGAGAACTGGGGCCAACGTCCTGACTTTC
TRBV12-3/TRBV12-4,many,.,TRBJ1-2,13,CASSLLPNYGYTF,TGTGCCAGCAGTTTACTTCCTAACTATGGCTACACCTTC
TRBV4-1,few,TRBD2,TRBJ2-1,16,CASSQERGGYYNEQFF,TGCGCCAGCAGCCAAGAACGGGGGGGCTACTACAATGAGCAGTTCTTC
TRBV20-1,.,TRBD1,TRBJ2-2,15,CSASRDSQNTGELVF,TGCAGTGCTAGTAGGGACAGCCAGAACACCGGGGAGCTGGTTTTT
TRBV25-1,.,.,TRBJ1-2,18,CASSDPRDPRGANYGYTF,TGTGCCAGCAGTGACCCCCGGGACCCACGAGGTGCTAACTATGGCTACACCTTC
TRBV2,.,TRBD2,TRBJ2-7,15,CTRGASGGAVNEQYF,TGTACCAGAGGGGCGAGCGGGGGGGCAGTGAACGAGCAGTACTTC
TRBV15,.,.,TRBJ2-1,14,CATSTRQRGEGQFF,TGTGCCACCAGCACCCGACAGAGGGGTGAGGGGCAGTTCTTC
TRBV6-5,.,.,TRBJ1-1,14,CASSRLQGNTEAFF,TGTGCCAGCAGCCGACTGCAGGGGAACACTGAAGCTTTCTTT
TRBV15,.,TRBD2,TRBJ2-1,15,CVTSRTSGGDNEQFF,TGTGTCACCAGCAGGACTAGCGGGGGGGACAATGAGCAGTTCTTC
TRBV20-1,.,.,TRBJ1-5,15,CSARDRVTGAGPQHF,TGCAGTGCTAGAGATAGGGTGACCGGGGCTGGGCCCCAGCATTTT
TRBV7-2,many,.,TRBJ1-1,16,CASSLAVTGRFAEAFF,TGTGCCAGCAGCTTAGCAGTGACAGGCCGTTTCGCGGAAGCTTTCTTT
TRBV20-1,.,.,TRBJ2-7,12,CSASPQTYEQYF,TGCAGTGCTAGTCCGCAGACCTACGAGCAGTACTTC
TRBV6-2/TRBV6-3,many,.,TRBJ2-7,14,CASSSGQGGYEQYF,TGTGCCAGCAGTTCCGGACAGGGAGGGTACGAGCAGTACTTC
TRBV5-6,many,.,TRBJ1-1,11,CASRRQSEAFF,TGTGCCAGCAGAAGGCAGTCTGAAGCTTTCTTT
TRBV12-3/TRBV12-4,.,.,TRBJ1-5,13,CASSLDRERPRHF,TGTGCCAGCAGTTTAGACAGGGAAAGGCCCCGGCATTTT
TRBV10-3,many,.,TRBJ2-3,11,CAIASTDTQYF,TGTGCCATCGCGAGCACAGATACGCAGTATTTT
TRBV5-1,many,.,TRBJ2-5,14,CASSLAVSQQTQYF,TGCGCCAGCAGCTTGGCTGTCAGCCAGCAGACCCAGTACTTC
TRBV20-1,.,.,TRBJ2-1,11,CSAIGGNEQFF,TGCAGTGCTATAGGGGGCAATGAGCAGTTCTTC
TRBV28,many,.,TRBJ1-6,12,CASSTGNSPLHF,TGTGCCAGCAGTACAGGGAATTCACCCCTCCACTTT
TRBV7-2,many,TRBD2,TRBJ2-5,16,CASSLLSGGPGETQYF,TGTGCCAGCAGCTTACTAAGCGGGGGGCCCGGAGAGACCCAGTACTTC
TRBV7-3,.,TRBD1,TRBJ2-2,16,CASSLSGQTNTGELFF,TGTGCCAGCAGCTTATCGGGACAGACTAACACCGGGGAGCTGTTTTTT
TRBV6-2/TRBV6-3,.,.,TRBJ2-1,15,CASSPGLPIVNEQFF,TGTGCCAGCAGTCCGGGACTGCCTATCGTCAATGAGCAGTTCTTC
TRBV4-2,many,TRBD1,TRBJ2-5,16,CASSQGDRGLRETQYF,TGTGCCAGCAGCCAAGGGGACAGGGGGCTTCGAGAGACCCAGTACTTC
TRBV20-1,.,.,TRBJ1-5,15,CSARDLKAGDQPQHF,TGCAGTGCTAGAGATCTCAAGGCAGGGGACCAGCCCCAGCATTTT
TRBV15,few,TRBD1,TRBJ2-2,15,CATSKDRANTGELFF,TGTGCCACCAGCAAGGACAGGGCCAACACCGGGGAGCTGTTTTTT
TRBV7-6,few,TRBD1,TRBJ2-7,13,CASSLRDSNEQYF,TGTGCCAGCAGCTTACGGGACAGTAACGAGCAGTACTTC
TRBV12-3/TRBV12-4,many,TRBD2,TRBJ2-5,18,CASSPEVAGGFIRETQYF,TGTGCCAGCAGTCCCGAGGTAGCGGGGGGTTTTATTCGTGAGACCCAGTACTTC
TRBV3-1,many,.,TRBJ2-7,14,CASSLSGITYEQYF,TGTGCCAGCAGCCTGTCCGGGATTACCTACGAGCAGTACTTC
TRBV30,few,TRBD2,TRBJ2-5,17,CAWSVEAGGVDQETQYF,TGTGCCTGGAGTGTTGAAGCGGGGGGCGTTGACCAAGAGACCCAGTACTTC
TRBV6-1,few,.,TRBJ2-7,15,CASSNAVAHSYEQYF,TGTGCCAGCAGTAACGCGGTAGCGCACTCCTACGAGCAGTACTTC
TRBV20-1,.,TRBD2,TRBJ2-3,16,CSARELEREGGETQYF,TGCAGTGCTAGAGAATTAGAACGGGAGGGCGGTGAGACGCAGTATTTT
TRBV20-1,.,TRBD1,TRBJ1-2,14,CSARRGRGNYGYTF,TGCAGTGCTAGACGTGGCAGGGGGAACTATGGCTACACCTTC
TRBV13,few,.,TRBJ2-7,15,CASSLGQGVYNEQYF,TGTGCCAGCAGCTTAGGACAGGGCGTCTACAATGAGCAGTACTTC
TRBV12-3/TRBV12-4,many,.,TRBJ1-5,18,CASSFTRWDLSSNQPQHF,TGTGCCAGCAGTTTTACCCGGTGGGACCTTTCTAGCAATCAGCCCCAGCATTTT
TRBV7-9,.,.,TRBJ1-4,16,CASSQAAVATNEKLFF,TGTGCCAGCAGCCAGGCGGCAGTTGCAACTAATGAAAAACTGTTTTTT
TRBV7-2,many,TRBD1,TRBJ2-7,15,CASSLETGGRYEQYF,TGTGCCAGCAGCTTAGAAACAGGGGGTCGGTACGAGCAGTACTTC
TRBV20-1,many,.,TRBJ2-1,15,CSARDEGSSYNEQFF,TGCAGTGCTAGAGATGAGGGGAGCTCCTACAATGAGCAGTTCTTC
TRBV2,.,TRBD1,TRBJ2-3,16,CACSPGQGPLTDTQYF,TGTGCCTGCAGCCCGGGACAGGGACCCTTGACAGATACGCAGTATTTT
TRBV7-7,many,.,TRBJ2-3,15,CASSRTTVSTDTQYF,TGTGCTAGCAGCCGGACGACAGTTAGCACAGATACGCAGTATTTT
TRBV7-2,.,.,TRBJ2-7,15,CASSLAGGTNNEQYF,TGTGCCAGCAGCTTAGCGGGGGGAACCAACAATGAGCAGTACTTC
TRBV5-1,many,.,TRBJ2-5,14,CASSSTGLMKTQYF,TGCGCCAGCAGCTCCACAGGGCTGATGAAGACCCAGTACTTC
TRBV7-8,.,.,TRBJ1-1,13,CASSLVRGREAFF,TGTGCCAGCAGCTTAGTGAGGGGACGGGAAGCTTTCTTT
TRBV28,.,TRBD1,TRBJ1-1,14,CASSAGGENTEAFF,TGTGCCAGCAGTGCAGGGGGCGAGAACACTGAAGCTTTCTTT
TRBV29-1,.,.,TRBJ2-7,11,CSVVGHDEQYF,TGCAGCGTTGTGGGCCACGACGAGCAGTACTTC
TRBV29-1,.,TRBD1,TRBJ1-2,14,CSVDGLGQGQGYTF,TGCAGCGTTGATGGCTTGGGGCAGGGACAGGGCTACACCTTC
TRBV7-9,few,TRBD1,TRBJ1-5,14,CASSGEGAHQPQHF,TGTGCCAGCAGCGGTGAGGGGGCTCATCAGCCCCAGCATTTT
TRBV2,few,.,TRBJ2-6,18,CASSEEGWGLTGANVLTF,TGTGCCAGCAGTGAAGAGGGGTGGGGCCTTACGGGGGCCAACGTCCTGACTTTC
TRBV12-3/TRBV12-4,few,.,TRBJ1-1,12,CASSAGWLEAFF,TGTGCCAGCAGCGCAGGTTGGCTTGAAGCTTTCTTT
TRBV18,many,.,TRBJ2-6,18,CASSPNSYSISGANVLTF,TGTGCCAGCTCACCAAACAGCTATTCGATCTCTGGGGCCAACGTCCTGACTTTC
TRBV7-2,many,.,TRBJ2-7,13,CASSHGTIYEQYF,TGTGCCAGCAGCCACGGAACCATCTACGAGCAGTACTTC
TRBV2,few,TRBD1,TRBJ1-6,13,CASGTGMFLSLHF,TGTGCCAGTGGGACAGGGATGTTTCTGTCCCTCCACTTT
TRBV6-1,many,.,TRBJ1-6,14,CASSEAGLHSPLHF,TGTGCCAGCAGTGAAGCGGGCCTGCATTCACCCCTCCACTTT
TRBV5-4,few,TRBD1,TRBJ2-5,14,CASSWTGGQETRYF,TGTGCCAGCAGCTGGACAGGGGGCCAAGAGACCCGGTACTTC